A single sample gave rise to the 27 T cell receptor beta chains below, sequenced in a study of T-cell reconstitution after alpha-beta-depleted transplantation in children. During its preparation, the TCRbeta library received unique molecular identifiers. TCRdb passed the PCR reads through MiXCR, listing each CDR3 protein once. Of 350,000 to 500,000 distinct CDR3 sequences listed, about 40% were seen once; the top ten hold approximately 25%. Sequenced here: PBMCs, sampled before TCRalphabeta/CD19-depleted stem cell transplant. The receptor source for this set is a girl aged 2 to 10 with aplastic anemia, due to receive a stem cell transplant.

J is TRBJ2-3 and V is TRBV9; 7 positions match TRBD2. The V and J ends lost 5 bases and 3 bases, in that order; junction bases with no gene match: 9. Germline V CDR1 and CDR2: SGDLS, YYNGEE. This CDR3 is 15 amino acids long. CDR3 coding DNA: TGTGCCAGCAGTCATAACGAGGGAGGGACAGATACGCAGTATTTT. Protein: CASSHNEGGTDTQYF.

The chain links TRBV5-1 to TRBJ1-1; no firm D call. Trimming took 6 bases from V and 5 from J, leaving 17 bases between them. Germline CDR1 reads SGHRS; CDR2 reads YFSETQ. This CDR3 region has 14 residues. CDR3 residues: CASTPNTAGTEAFF. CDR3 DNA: TGCGCCAGCACGCCGAACACCGCTGGAACTGAAGCTTTCTTT.

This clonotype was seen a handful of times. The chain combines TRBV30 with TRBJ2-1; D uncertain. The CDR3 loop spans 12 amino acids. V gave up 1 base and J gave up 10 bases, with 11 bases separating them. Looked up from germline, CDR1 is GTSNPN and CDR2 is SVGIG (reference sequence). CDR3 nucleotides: TGTGCCTGGAGTGCCCCGTCGCGCGAGCAGTTCTTC. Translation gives CAWSAPSREQFF. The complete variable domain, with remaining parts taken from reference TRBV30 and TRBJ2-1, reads SQTIHQWPATLVQPVGSPLSLECTVEGTSNPNLYWYRQAAGRGLQLLFYSVGIGQISSEVPQNLSASRPQDRQFILSSKKLLLSDSGFYLCAWSAPSREQFFGPGTRLTVL.

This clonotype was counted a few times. This CDR3 is CASSFRTYPGTSGPNYEQYF. The CDR3, as DNA: TGTGCCAGCAGTTTCCGGACCTATCCCGGGACTAGCGGGCCTAACTACGAGCAGTACTTC. This chain uses TRBV27 with TRBJ2-7, with TRBD2 identical over 12 bases. V shed 3 bases, J shed 3 bases, and the junction held 18 bases outside the gene matches. This CDR3 is 20 amino acids long. CDR1 MNHEY and CDR2 SMNVEV come from the germline V gene (reference sequence).

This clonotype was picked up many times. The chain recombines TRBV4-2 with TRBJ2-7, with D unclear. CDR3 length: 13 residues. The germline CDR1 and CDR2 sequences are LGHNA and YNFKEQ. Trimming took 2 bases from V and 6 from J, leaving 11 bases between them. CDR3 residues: CASSQTLSVEQYF. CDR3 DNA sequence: TGTGCCAGCAGCCAAACCCTTTCGGTCGAGCAGTACTTC.

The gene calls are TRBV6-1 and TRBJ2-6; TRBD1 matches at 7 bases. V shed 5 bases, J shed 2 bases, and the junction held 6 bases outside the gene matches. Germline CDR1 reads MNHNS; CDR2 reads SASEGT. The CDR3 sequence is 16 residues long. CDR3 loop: CASSRQGNAGANVLTF. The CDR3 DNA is TGTGCCAGCAGTAGACAGGGAAATGCTGGGGCCAACGTCCTGACTTTC.

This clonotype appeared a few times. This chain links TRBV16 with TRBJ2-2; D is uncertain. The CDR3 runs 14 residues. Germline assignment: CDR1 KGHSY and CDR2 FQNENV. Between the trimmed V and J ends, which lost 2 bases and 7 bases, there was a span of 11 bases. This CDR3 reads CASSQLSLFGELFF. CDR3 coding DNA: TGTGCCAGCAGCCAACTTTCCCTCTTCGGGGAGCTGTTTTTT.

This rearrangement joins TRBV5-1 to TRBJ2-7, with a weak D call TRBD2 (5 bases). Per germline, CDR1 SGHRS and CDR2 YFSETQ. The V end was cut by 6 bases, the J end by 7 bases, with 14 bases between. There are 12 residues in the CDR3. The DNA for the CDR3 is TGCGCCAGCACCGCCGACGGAGGAGAGCAGTACTTC. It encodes CASTADGGEQYF.

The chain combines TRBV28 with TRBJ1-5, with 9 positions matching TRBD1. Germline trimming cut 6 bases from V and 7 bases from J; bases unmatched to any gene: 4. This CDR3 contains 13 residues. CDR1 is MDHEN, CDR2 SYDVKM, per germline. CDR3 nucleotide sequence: TGTGCCAGCAGACGACAGGGGGAACAGCCCCAGCATTTT. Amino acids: CASRRQGEQPQHF. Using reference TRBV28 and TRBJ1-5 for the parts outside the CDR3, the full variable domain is DVKVTQSSRYLVKRTGEKVFLECVQDMDHENMFWYRQDPGLGLRLIYFSYDVKMKEKGDIPEGYSVSREKKERFSLILESASTNQTSMYLCASRRQGEQPQHFGDGTRLSIL.

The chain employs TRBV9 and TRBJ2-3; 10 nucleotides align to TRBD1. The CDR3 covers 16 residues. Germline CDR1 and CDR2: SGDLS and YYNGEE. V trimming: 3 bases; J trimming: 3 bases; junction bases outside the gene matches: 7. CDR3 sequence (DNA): TGTGCCAGCAGCGCCCGGGACAGGGGAAGAACAGATACGCAGTATTTT. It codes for CASSARDRGRTDTQYF.

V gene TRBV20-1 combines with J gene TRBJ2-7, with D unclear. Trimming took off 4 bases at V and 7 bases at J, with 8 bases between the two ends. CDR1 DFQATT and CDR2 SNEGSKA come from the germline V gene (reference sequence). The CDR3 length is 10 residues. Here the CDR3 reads CSAMVREQYF. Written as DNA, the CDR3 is TGCAGTGCTATGGTGAGGGAGCAGTACTTC.

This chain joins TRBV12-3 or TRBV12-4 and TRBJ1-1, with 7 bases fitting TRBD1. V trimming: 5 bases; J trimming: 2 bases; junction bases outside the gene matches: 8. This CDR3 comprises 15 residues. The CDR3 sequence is CASSPHTGANTEAFF. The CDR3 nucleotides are TGTGCCAGCAGTCCACATACAGGGGCAAACACTGAAGCTTTCTTT.

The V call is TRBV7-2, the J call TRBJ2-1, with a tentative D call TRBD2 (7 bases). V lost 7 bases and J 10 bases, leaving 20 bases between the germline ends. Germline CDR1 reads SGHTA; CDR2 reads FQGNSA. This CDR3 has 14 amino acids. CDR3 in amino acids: CASMLTGGGTEQFF. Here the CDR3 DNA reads TGTGCCAGCATGCTAACGGGGGGCGGAACGGAGCAGTTCTTC.

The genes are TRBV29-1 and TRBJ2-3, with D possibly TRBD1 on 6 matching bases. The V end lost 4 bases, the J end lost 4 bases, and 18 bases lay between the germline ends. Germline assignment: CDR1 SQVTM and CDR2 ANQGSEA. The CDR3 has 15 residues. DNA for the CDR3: TGCAGCGTTGGGCGGGCAGGGGCCGTGGCAGATACGCAGTATTTT. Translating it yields CSVGRAGAVADTQYF.

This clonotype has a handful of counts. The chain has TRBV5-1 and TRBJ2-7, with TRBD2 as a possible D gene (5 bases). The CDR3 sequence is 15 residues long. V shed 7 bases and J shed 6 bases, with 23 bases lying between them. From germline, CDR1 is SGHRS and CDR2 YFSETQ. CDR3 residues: CASRVGPEGLGEQYF. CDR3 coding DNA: TGCGCCAGCCGAGTTGGGCCCGAGGGTCTTGGCGAGCAGTACTTC.

In DNA, the CDR3 is TGTGCCAGCAGCTCCTCTTTGGGACAGAGCACAGATACGCAGTATTTT. It specifies CASSSSLGQSTDTQYF. The chain joins TRBV7-6 to TRBJ2-3, with 7 bases identical to TRBD1. Per germline, CDR1 SGHVS and CDR2 FNYEAQ. The CDR3 runs 16 residues. The trim removed 4 bases at V and 0 bases at J, leaving 7 bases unmatched.

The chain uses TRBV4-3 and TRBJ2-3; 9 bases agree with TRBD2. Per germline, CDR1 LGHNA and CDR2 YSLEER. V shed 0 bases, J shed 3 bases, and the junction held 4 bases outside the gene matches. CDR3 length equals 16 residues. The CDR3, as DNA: TGCGCCAGCAGCCAAGAATACAGCGGGAGGACAGATACGCAGTATTTT. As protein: CASSQEYSGRTDTQYF.

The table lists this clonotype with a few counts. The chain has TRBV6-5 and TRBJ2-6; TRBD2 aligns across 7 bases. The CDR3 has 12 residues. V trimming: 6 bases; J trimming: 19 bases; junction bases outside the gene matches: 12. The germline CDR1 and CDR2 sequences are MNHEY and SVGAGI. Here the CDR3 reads CASSPRAGRGTF. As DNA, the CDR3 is TGTGCCAGCAGCCCCCGGGCAGGGAGGGGAACTTTC.

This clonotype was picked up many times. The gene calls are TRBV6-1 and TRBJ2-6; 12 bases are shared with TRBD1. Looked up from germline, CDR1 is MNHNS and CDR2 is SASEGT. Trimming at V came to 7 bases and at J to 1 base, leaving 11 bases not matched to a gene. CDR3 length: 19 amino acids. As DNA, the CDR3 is TGTGCCAGCAATGGGGGACAGGGGGCGTCGGAATCTGGGGCCAACGTCCTGACTTTC. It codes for CASNGGQGASESGANVLTF.

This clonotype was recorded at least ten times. The CDR3 nucleotides read TGCAGTGCGCCCGTCCCCTCTGGGGCCAACGTCCTGACTTTC. This translates into CSAPVPSGANVLTF. The chain carries TRBV20-1 and TRBJ2-6; D not resolved. CDR3 length: 14 amino acids. Per germline, CDR1 DFQATT and CDR2 SNEGSKA (reference sequence). The ends were cut back, 6 bases at V and 0 bases at J, with 9 bases in the middle.

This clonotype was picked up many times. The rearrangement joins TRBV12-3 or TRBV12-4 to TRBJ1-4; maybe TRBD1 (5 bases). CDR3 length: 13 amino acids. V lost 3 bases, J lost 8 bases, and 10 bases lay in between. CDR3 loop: CASSFIGGEKLFF. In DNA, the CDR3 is TGTGCCAGCAGTTTTATTGGGGGGGAAAAACTGTTTTTT.

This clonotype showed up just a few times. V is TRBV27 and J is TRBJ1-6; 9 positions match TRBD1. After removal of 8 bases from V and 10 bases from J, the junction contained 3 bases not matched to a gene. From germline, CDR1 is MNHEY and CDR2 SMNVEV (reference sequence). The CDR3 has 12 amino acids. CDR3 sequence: CASRDRDSPLHF. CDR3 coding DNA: TGTGCCAGCCGGGACAGGGACTCACCCCTCCACTTT.

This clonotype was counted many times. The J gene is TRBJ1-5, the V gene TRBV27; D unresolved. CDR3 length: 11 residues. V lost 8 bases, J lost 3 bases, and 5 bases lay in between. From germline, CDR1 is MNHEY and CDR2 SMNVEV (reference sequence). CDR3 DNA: TGTGCCAGCGGATACAATCAGCCCCAGCATTTT. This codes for CASGYNQPQHF.

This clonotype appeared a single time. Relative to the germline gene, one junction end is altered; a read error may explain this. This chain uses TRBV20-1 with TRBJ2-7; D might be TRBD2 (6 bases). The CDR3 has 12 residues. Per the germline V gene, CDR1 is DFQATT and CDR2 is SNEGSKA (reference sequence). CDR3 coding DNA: TGCAGTGCTAGTCGGGGGTCCTACGGGCAGTACTTC. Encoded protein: CSASRGSYGQYF.

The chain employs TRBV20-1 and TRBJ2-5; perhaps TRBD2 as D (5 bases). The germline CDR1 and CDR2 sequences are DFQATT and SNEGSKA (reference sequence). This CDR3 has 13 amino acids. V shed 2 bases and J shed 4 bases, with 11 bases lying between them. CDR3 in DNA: TGCAGTGCTAGACGAGGGTTTCTAGAGACCCAGTACTTC. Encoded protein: CSARRGFLETQYF.

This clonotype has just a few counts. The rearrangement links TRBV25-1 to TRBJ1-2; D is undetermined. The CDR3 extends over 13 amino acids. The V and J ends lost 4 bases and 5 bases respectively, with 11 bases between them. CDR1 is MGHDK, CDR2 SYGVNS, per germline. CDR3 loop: CASSGLELYGYTF. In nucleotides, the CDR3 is TGTGCCAGCAGTGGCTTAGAGTTATATGGCTACACCTTC.

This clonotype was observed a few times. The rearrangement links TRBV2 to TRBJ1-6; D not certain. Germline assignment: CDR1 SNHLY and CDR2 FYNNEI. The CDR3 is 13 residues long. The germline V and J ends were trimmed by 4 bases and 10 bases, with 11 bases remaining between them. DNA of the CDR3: TGTGCCAGCAGTGTGGGGTACGACTCACCCCTCCACTTT. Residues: CASSVGYDSPLHF.